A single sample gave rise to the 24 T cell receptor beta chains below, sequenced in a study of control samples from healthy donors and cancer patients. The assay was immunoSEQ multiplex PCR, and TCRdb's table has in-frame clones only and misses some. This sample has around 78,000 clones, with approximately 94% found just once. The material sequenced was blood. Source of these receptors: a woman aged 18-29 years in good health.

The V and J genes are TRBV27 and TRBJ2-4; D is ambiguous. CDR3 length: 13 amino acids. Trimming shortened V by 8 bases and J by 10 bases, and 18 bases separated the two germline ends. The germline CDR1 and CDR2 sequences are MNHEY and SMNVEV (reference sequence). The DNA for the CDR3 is TGTGCCAGCTCTATCCGGGTCTTAGGGATTCAGTACTTC. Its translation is CASSIRVLGIQYF.

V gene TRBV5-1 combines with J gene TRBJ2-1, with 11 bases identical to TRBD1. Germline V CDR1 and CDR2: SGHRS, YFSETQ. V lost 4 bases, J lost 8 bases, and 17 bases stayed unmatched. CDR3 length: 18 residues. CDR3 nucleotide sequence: TGCGCCAGCAGCGCTACCGGGACAGGGGGTGAACTGAGGTATGAGCAGTTCTTC. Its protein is CASSATGTGGELRYEQFF.

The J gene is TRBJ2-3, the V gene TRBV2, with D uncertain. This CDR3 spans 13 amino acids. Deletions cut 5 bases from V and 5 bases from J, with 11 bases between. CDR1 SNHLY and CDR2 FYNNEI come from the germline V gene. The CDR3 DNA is TGTGCCAGCAGTCCTAACCGACGAGATACGCAGTATTTT. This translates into CASSPNRRDTQYF.

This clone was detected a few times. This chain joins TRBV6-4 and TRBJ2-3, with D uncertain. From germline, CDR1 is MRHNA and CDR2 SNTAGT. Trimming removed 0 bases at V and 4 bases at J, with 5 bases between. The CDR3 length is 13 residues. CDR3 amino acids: CASSDSSPDTQYF. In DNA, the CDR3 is TGTGCCAGCAGTGACTCGTCCCCAGATACGCAGTATTTT.

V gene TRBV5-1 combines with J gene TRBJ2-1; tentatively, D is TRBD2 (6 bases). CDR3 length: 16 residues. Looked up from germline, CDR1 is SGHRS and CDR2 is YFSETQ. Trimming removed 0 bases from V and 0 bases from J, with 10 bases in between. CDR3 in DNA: TGCGCCAGCAGCTTGGATTTTAGCGGCTCCTACAATGAGCAGTTCTTC. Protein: CASSLDFSGSYNEQFF.

This CDR3 is CASSPDRDYGYTF. CDR3 nucleotides: TGCGCCAGCAGCCCTGACAGGGACTATGGCTACACCTTC. The chain employs TRBV5-1 and TRBJ1-2; TRBD1 agrees at 7 bases. Trimming removed 4 bases from V and 3 bases from J; junction bases left unmatched: 3. Per germline, CDR1 SGHRS and CDR2 YFSETQ. This CDR3 has 13 amino acids.

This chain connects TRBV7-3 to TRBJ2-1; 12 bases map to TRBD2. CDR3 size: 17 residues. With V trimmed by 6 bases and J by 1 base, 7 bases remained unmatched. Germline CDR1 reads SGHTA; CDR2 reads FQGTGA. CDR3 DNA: TGTGCCAGCAGGGAACCAGGGACTAGCGGGTCCTACAATGAGCAGTTCTTC. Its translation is CASREPGTSGSYNEQFF.

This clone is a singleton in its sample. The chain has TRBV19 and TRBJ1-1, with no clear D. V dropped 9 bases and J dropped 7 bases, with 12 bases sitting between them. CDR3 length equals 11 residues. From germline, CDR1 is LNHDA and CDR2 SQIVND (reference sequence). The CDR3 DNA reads TGTGCCAGAAAATATCGTATTGAAGCTTTCTTT. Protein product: CARKYRIEAFF.

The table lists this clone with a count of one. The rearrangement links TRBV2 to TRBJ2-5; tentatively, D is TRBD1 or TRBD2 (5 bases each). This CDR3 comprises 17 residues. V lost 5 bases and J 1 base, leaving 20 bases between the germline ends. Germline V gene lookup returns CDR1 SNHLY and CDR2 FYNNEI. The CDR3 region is CASSTKTGPTVQETQYF. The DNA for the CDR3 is TGTGCCAGCAGTACTAAGACGGGACCGACGGTCCAAGAGACCCAGTACTTC.

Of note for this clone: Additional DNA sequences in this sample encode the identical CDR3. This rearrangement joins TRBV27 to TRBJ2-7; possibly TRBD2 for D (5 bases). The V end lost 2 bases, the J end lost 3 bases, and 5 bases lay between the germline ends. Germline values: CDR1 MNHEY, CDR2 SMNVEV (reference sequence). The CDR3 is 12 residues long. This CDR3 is CASSLGGYEQYF. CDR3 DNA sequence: TGTGCCAGCAGTTTAGGAGGCTACGAGCAGTACTTC.

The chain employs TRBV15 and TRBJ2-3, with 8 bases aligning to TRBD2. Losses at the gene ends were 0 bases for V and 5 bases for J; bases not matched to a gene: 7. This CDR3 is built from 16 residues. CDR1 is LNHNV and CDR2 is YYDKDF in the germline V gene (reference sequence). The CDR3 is CATSRDRAGGLDTQYF. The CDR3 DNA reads TGTGCCACCAGCAGAGATCGTGCGGGGGGTTTAGATACGCAGTATTTT.

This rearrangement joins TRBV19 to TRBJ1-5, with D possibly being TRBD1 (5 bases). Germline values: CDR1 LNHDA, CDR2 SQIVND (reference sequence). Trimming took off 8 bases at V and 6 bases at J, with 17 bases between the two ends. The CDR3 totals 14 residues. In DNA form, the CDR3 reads TGTGCCAGTTGGGACGGCCGGTTGGGTCAGCCCCAGCATTTT. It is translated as CASWDGRLGQPQHF.

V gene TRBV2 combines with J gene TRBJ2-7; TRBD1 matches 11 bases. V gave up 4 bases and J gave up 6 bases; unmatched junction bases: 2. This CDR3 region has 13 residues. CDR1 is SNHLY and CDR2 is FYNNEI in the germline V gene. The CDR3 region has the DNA TGTGCCAGCAGTGTTGGGACAGGGGGCGAGCAGTACTTC. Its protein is CASSVGTGGEQYF.

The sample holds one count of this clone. CDR3 sequence: CASIQRGTENYGYTF. The CDR3 DNA is TGTGCCAGCATCCAAAGGGGGACAGAAAATTATGGCTACACCTTC. The V and J genes are TRBV2 and TRBJ1-2, with TRBD1 identical over 7 bases. This CDR3 has 15 amino acids. V lost 7 bases and J lost 5; bases outside the gene matches: 13. Per germline, CDR1 SNHLY and CDR2 FYNNEI.

This CDR3 reads CATSKRTGAPLDTQYF. The CDR3 DNA reads as TGTGCCACCAGCAAAAGGACAGGGGCGCCCTTGGATACGCAGTATTTT. The chain couples TRBV24-1 to TRBJ2-3; 9 bases match TRBD1. CDR1 is KGHDR and CDR2 is SFDVKD in the germline V gene. V trimming: 7 bases; J trimming: 6 bases; junction bases outside the gene matches: 13. The CDR3 spans 16 residues.

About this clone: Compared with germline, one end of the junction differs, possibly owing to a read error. The CDR3 sequence: CATSRDRGSAFLF. As DNA, the CDR3 is TGTGCCACCAGCAGAGATCGGGGTTCGGCTTTCCTATTT. This chain joins TRBV15 and TRBJ1-1; D unresolved. This CDR3 contains 13 residues. Germline CDR1 is LNHNV and CDR2 is YYDKDF (reference sequence).

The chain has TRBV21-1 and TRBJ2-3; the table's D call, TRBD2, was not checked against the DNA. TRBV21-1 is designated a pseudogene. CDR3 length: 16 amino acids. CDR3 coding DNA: TGTGCCAGCAGCCCCCCGCGGGGATTGGGCACAGATACGCAGTATTTT. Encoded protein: CASSPPRGLGTDTQYF.

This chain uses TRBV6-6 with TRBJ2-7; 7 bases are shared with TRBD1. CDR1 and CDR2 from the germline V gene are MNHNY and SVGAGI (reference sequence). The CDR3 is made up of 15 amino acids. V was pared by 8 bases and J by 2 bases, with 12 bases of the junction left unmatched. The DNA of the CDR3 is TGTGCCAGCGGCCGTACGGGACAGAGACCCTACGAGCAGTACTTC. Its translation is CASGRTGQRPYEQYF.

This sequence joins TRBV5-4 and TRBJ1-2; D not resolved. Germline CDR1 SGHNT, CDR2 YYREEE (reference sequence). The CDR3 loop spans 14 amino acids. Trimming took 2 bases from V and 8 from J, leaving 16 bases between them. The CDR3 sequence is CASSFSGVSLGYTF. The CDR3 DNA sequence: TGTGCCAGCAGCTTTTCCGGGGTGTCCCTCGGCTACACCTTC.

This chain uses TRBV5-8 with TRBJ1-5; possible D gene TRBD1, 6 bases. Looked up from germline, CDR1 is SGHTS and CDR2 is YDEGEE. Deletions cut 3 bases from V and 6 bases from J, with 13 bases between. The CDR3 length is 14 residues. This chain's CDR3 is CASSSFGGRQPQHF. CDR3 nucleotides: TGTGCCAGCAGCTCTTTTGGGGGGCGTCAGCCCCAGCATTTT.

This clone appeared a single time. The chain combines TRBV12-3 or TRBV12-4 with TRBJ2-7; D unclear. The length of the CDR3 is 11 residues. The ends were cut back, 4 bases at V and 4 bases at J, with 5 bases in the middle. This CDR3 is CASSSLYEQYF. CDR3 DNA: TGTGCCAGCAGTTCCTTATACGAGCAGTACTTC.

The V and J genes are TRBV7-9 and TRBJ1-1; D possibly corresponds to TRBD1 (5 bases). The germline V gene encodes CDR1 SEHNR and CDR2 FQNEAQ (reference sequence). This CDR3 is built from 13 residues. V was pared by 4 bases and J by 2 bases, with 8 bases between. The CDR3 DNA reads TGTGCCAGCAGCTATAGGGGAAACACTGAAGCTTTCTTT. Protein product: CASSYRGNTEAFF. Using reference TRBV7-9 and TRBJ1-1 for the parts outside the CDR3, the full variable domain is DTGVSQNPRHKITKRGQNVTFRCDPISEHNRLYWYRQTLGQGPEFLTYFQNEAQLEKSRLLSDRFSAERPKGSFSTLEIQRTEQGDSAMYLCASSYRGNTEAFFGQGTRLTVV.

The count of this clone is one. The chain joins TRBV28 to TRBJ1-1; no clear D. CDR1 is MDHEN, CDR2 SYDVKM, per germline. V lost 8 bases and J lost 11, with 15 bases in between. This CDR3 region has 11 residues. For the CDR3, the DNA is TGTGCCAGCTCCTGGGAGGGATCGGCTTTCTTT. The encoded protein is CASSWEGSAFF.

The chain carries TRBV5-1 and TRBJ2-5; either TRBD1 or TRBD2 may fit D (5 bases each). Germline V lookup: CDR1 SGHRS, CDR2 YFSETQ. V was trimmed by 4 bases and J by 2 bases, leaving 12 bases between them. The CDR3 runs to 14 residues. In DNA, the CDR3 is TGCGCCAGCAGCCCGGGACGTCGACAAGAGACCCAGTACTTC. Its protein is CASSPGRRQETQYF. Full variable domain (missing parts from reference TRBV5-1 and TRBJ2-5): KAGVTQTPRYLIKTRGQQVTLSCSPISGHRSVSWYQQTPGQGLQFLFEYFSETQRNKGNFPGRFSGRQFSNSRSEMNVSTLELGDSALYLCASSPGRRQETQYFGPGTRLLVL.